This entry concerns a single T cell receptor (beta chain). This sample stems from a study of blood T cell repertoires in COVID-19. About the study: PBMCs, B-cell-depleted T cells, or T cells were the source of the cDNA or gDNA that made up the material.

Study processing details: Estimation of nucleated cell counts was performed using reference gene primer amplification. TCRdb keeps only in-frame clones here, not all; method: immunoSEQ multiplex PCR. V and J calls and clone size are copied from that table; D and trimming were computed from the DNA. The sample yields around 200,000 clones, around 80% seen once. With 1 base clipped from V and 11 bases from J, the junction kept 16 bases outside the gene matches. The CDR3 runs to 17 residues. Germline CDR1 SGHTA, CDR2 FQGNSA. This chain links TRBV7-2 with TRBJ2-3; 9 bases match TRBD1. This clonotype was sampled from a woman in her 70s with acute or convalescent COVID-19. Specimen: peripheral blood. CDR3 sequence: CASSLGVRDRALYRQYF. DNA for the CDR3: TGTGCCAGCAGCTTAGGGGTAAGGGACAGGGCCCTATATAGGCAGTATTTT.